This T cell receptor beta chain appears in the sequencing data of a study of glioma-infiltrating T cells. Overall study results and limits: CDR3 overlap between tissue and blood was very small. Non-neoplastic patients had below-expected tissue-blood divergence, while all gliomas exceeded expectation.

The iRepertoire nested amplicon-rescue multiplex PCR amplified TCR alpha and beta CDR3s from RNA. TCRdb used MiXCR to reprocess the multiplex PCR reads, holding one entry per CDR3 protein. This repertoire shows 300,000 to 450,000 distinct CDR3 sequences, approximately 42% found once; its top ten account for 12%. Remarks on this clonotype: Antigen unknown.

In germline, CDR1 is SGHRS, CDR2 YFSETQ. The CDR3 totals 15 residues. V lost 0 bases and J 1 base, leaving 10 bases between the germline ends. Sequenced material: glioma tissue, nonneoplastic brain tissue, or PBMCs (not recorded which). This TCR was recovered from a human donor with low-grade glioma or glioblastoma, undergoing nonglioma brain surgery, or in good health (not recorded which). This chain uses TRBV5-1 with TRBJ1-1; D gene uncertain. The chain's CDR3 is CASSLEARRNTEAFF. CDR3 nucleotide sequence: TGCGCCAGCAGCTTGGAGGCCAGGAGGAACACTGAAGCTTTCTTT.